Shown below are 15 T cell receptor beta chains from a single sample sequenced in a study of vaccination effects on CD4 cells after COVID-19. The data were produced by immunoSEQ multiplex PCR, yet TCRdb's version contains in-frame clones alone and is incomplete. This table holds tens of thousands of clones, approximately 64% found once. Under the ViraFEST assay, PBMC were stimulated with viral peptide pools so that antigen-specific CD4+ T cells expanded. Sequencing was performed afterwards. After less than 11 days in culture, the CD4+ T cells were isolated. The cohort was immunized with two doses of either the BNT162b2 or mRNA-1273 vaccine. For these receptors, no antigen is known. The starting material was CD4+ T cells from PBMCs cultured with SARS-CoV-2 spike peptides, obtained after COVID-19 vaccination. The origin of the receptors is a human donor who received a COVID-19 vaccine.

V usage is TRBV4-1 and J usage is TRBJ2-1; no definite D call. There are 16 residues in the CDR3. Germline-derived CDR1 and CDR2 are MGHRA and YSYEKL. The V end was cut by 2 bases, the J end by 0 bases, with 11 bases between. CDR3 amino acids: CASSQQDLVSYNEQFF. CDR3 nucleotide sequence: TGCGCCAGCAGCCAACAGGACCTGGTCTCCTACAATGAGCAGTTCTTC.

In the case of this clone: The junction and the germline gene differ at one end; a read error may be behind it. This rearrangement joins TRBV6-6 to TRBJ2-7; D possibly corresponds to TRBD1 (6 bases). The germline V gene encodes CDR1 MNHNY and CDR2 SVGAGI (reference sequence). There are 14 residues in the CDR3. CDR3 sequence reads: CASSNGRSSGKGDF. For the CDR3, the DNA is TGTGCCAGCAGTAACGGGCGGAGTTCGGGAAAGGGGGACTTC.

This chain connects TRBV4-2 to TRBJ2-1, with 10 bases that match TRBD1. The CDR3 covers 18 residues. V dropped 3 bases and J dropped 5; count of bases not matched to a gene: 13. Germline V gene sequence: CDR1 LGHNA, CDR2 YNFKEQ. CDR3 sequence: CASSHPGTGVPTHNEQFF. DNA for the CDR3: TGTGCCAGCAGCCACCCTGGGACAGGGGTCCCTACGCACAATGAGCAGTTCTTC.

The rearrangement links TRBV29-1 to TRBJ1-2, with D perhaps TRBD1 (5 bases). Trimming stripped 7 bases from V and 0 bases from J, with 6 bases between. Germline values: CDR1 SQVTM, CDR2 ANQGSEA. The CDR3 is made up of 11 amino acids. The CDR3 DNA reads TGCAGCGGACAGTCTAACTATGGCTACACCTTC. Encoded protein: CSGQSNYGYTF.

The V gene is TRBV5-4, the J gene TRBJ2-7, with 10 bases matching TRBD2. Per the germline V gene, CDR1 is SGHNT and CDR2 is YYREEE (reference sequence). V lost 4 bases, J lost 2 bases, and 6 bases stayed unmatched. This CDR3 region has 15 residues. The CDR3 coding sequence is TGTGCCAGCAGCGTCGGGACTAGCGCGACCTACGAGCAGTACTTC. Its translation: CASSVGTSATYEQYF.

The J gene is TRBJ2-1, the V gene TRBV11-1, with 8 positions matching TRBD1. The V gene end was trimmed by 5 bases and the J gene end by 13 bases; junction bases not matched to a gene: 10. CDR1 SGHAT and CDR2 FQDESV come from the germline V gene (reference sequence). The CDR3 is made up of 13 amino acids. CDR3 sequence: CASSVTQGDTQFF. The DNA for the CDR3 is TGTGCCAGCAGCGTAACACAGGGGGACACACAGTTCTTC.

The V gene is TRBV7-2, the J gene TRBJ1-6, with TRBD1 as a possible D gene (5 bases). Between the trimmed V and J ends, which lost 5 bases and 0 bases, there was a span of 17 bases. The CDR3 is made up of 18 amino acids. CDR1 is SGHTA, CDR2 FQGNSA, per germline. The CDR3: CASSKKGRLSSYNSPLHF. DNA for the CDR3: TGTGCCAGCAGCAAGAAGGGACGGTTGAGCTCCTATAATTCACCCCTCCACTTT.

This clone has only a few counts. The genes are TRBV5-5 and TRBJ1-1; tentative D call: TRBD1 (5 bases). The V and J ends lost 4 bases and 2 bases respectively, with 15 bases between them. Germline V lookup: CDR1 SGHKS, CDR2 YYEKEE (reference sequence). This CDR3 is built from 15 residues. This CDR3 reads CASSPRDGENTEAFF. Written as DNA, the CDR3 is TGTGCCAGCAGCCCACGGGACGGAGAAAACACTGAAGCTTTCTTT.

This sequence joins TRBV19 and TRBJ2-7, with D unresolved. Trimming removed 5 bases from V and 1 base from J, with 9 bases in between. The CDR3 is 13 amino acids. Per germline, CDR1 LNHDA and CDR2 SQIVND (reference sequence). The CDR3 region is CASSHDHSYEQYF. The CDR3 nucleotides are TGTGCCAGTAGTCACGACCATTCCTACGAGCAGTACTTC.

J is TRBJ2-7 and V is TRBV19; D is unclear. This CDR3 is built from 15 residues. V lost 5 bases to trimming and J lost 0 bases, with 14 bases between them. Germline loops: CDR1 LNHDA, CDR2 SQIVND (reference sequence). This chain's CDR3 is CASSPLPAGSYEQYF. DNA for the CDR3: TGTGCCAGTAGTCCCCTCCCGGCAGGCTCCTACGAGCAGTACTTC. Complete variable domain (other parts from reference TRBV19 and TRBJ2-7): DGGITQSPKYLFRKEGQNVTLSCEQNLNHDAMYWYRQDPGQGLRLIYYSQIVNDFQKGDIAEGYSVSREKKESFPLTVTSAQKNPTAFYLCASSPLPAGSYEQYFGPGTRLTVT.

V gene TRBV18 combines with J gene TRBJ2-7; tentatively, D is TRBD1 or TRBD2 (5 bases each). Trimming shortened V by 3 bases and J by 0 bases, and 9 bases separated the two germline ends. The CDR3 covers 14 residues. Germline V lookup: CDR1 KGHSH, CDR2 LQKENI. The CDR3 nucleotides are TGTGCCAGCTCACCCGGGGACGGCTCCTACGAGCAGTACTTC. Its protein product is CASSPGDGSYEQYF.

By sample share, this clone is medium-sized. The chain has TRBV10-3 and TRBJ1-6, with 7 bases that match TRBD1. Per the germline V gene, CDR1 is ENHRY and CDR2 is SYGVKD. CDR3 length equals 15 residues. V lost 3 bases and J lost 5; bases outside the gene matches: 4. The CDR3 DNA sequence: TGTGCCATCAGTGATTCCGGGACAGATAATTCACCCCTCCACTTT. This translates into CAISDSGTDNSPLHF.

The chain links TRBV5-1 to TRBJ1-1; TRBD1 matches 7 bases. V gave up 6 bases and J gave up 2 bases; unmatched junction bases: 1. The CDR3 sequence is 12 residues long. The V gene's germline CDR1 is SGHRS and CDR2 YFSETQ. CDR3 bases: TGCGCCAGCAACAGGGGTAACACTGAAGCTTTCTTT. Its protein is CASNRGNTEAFF.

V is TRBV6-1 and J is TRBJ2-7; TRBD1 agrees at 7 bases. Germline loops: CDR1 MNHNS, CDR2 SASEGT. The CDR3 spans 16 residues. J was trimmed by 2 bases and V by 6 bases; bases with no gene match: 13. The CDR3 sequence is CASREYSGTAPYEQYF. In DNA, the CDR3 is TGTGCCAGCAGGGAATACTCCGGGACAGCCCCCTACGAGCAGTACTTC.

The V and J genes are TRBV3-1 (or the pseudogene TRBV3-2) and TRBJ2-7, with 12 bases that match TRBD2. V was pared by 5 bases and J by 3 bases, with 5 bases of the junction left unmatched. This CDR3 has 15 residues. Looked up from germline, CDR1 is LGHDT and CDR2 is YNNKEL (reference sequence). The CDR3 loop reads CASSSTSGGFYEQYF. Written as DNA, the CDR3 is TGTGCCAGCAGCTCCACTAGCGGGGGGTTCTACGAGCAGTACTTC.